The clone carrying this T cell receptor (beta chain) was picked up a small number of times. Researchers took RNA transcripts and amplified TCR beta CDR3 regions from them. HTBI-primed first-round RT-PCR preceded second-round multiplex PCR. TCRdb re-analysed the multiplex PCR reads in MiXCR, keeping a single row per CDR3 protein. The data show 650,000 to 900,000 distinct CDR3 sequences, with 40% seen just once and roughly 46% held by the top ten. The data derive from a study of Graves' ophthalmopathy and Graves' hyperthyroidism. V was shortened by 6 bases and J by 6 bases, with 12 bases between the two germline ends. Germline CDR1 reads SNHLY; CDR2 reads FYNNEI. The CDR3 runs 14 residues.

This chain links TRBV2 with TRBJ1-6, with D maybe TRBD1 (6 bases). This clonotype was obtained from an adult man with Graves' ophthalmopathy. The sample comprised peripheral blood. In DNA, the CDR3 is TGTGCCAGCAGCCAGGGGCCGAGTAATTCACCCCTCCACTTT. It codes for CASSQGPSNSPLHF. Together with reference TRBV2 and TRBJ1-6, the CDR3 gives the full variable domain: EPEVTQTPSHQVTQMGQEVILRCVPISNHLYFYWYRQILGQKVEFLVSFYNNEISEKSEIFDDQFSVERPDGSNFTLKIRSTKLEDSAMYFCASSQGPSNSPLHFGNGTRLTVT.